The present TCR beta chain was sequenced within a study of vaccination and CD4 T cells after COVID-19. Germline CDR1 reads WNHNN; CDR2 reads SYGVQD (reference sequence). CDR3 length equals 13 residues. V shed 5 bases and J shed 4 bases, with 11 bases lying between them. Note on this clonotype: Its antigen is unknown.

Oncomine TCR Beta short-read sequencing was applied to DNA from cultured CD4+ T cells. TCRdb called the PCR reads again in MiXCR, with one record for every CDR3 protein. The table shows around 19,000 distinct CDR3 sequences, with 78% occurring only once. The treatment denotes: roughly ten-day PBMC culture with coronavirus spike peptide pools or control peptides (ViraFEST assay). Peptide-pool expansion of antigen-specific T cells preceded TCR sequencing in ViraFEST. Specimen: CD4+ T cells from blood, cultured in vitro, collected after SARS-CoV-2 vaccination. This clonotype was obtained from a human donor who received a COVID-19 vaccine. This chain uses TRBV10-1 with TRBJ1-2; D is unclear. This CDR3 reads CASSPHRLYGYTF. Here the CDR3 DNA reads TGCGCCAGCAGTCCCCACCGCCTCTATGGCTACACCTTC.